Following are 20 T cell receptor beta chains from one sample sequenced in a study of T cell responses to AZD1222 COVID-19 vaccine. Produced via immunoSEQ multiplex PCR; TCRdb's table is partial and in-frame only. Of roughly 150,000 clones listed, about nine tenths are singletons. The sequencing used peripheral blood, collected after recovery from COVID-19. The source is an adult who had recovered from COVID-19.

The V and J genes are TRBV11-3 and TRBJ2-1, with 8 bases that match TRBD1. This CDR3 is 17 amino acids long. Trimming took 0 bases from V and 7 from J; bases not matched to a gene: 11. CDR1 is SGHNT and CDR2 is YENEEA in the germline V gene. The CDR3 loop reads CASSLEAWGQGANEQFF. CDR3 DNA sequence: TGTGCCAGCAGCTTAGAGGCGTGGGGGCAGGGGGCGAATGAGCAGTTCTTC.

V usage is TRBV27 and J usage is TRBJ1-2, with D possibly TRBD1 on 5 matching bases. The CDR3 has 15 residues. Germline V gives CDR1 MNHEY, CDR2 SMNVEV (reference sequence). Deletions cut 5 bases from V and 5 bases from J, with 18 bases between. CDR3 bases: TGTGCCAGCAGTCTCCGGGACGGGGGGAGGTATGGCTACACCTTC. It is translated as CASSLRDGGRYGYTF.

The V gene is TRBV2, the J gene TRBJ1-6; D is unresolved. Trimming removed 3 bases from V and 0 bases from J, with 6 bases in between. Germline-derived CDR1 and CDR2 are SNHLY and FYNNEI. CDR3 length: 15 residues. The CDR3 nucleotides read TGTGCCAGCAGTGACCCGAGCTCCTATAATTCACCCCTCCACTTT. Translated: CASSDPSSYNSPLHF.

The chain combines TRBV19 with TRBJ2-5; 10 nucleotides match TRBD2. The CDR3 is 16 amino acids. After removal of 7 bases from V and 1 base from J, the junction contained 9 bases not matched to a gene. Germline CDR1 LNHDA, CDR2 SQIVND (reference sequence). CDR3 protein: CASTKGVAGGQETQYF. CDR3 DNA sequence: TGTGCCAGTACCAAGGGGGTAGCGGGAGGCCAAGAGACCCAGTACTTC.

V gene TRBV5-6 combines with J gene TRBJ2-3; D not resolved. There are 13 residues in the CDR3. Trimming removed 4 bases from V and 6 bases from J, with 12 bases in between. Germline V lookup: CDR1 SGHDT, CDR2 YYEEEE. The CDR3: CASSPAPRDTQYF. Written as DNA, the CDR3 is TGTGCCAGCAGCCCAGCCCCCCGGGATACGCAGTATTTT.

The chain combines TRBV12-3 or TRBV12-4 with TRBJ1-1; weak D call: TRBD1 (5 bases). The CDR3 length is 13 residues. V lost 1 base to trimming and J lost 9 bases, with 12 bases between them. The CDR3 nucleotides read TGTGCCAGCAGTTTAGGGGGCCCCTCGAAAGCTTTCTTT. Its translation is CASSLGGPSKAFF.

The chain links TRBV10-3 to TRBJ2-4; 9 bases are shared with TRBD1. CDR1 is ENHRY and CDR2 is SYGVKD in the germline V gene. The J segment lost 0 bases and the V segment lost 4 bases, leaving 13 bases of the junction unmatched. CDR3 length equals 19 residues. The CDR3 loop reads CAISVEGGTGKVAKNIQYF. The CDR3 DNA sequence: TGTGCCATCAGTGTAGAGGGCGGGACAGGGAAGGTAGCCAAAAACATTCAGTACTTC.

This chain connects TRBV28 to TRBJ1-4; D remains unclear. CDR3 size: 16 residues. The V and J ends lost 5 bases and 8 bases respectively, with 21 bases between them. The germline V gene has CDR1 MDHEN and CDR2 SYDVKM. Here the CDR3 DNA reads TGTGCCAGCAGTCCTAATCCCCGAATCTTCGTCGAAAAACTGTTTTTT. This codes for CASSPNPRIFVEKLFF.

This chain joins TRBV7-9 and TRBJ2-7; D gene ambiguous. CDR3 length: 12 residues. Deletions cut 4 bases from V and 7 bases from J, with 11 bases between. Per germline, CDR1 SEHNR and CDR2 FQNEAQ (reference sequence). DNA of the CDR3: TGTGCCAGCAGCTCCGTATTGTGGGAGCAGTACTTC. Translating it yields CASSSVLWEQYF.

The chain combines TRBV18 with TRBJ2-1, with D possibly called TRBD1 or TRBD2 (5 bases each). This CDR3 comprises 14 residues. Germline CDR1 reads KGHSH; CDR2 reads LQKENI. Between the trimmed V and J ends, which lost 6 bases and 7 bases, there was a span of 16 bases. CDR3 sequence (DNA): TGTGCCAGCTCCCCCGGGGCTTCGGTGAATGAGCAGTTCTTC. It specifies CASSPGASVNEQFF.

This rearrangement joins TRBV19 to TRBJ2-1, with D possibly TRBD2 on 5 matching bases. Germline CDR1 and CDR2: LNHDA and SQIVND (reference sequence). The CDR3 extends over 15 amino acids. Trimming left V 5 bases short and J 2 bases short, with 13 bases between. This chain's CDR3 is CASSPGKGPYNEQFF. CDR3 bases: TGTGCCAGTAGTCCGGGAAAAGGACCCTACAATGAGCAGTTCTTC. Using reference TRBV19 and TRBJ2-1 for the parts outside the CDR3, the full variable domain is DGGITQSPKYLFRKEGQNVTLSCEQNLNHDAMYWYRQDPGQGLRLIYYSQIVNDFQKGDIAEGYSVSREKKESFPLTVTSAQKNPTAFYLCASSPGKGPYNEQFFGPGTRLTVL.

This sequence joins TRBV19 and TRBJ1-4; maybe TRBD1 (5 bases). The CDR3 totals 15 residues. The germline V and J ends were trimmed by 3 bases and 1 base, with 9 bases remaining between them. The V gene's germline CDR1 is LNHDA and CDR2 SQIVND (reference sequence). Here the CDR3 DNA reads TGTGCCAGTAGTATCGTCGGGGGAACTAATGAAAAACTGTTTTTT. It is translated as CASSIVGGTNEKLFF.

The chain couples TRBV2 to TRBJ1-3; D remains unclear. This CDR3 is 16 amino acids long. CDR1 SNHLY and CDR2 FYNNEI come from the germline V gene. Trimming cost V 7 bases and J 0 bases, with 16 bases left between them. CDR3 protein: CASKRAIETSGNTIYF. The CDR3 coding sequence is TGTGCCAGCAAAAGGGCTATCGAGACCTCTGGAAACACCATATATTTT.

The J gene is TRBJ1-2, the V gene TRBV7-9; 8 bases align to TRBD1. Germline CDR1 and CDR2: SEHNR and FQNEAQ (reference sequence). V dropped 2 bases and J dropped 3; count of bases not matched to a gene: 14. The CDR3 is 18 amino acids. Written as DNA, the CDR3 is TGTGCCAGCAGCTTACTTGGACAGGGTGAGGAAAATGACTATGGCTACACCTTC. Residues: CASSLLGQGEENDYGYTF.

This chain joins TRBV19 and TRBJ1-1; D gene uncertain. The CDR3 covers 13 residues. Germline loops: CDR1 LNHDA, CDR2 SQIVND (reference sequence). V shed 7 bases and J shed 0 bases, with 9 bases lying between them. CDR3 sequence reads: CASTFQMNTEAFF. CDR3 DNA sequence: TGTGCCAGTACTTTTCAAATGAACACTGAAGCTTTCTTT.

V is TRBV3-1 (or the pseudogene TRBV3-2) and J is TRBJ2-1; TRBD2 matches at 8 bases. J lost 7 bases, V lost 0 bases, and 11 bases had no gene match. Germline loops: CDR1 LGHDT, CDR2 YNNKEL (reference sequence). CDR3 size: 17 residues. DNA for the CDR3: TGTGCCAGCAGCCAAGAACCAGCGGGGGTTACCCGGAATGAGCAGTTCTTC. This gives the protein CASSQEPAGVTRNEQFF.

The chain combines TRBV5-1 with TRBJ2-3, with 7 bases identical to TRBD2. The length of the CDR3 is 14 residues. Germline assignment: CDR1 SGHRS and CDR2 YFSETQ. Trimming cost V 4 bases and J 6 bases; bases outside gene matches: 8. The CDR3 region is CASSPGGDRDTQYF. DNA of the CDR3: TGCGCCAGCAGCCCTGGGGGGGATCGGGATACGCAGTATTTT.

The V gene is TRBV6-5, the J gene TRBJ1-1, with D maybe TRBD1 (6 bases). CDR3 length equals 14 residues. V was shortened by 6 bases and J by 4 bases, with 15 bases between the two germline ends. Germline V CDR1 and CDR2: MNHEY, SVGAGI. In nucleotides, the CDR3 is TGTGCCAGCAGGGAGGTGGGGGCCGCCACTGAAGCTTTCTTT. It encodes CASREVGAATEAFF.

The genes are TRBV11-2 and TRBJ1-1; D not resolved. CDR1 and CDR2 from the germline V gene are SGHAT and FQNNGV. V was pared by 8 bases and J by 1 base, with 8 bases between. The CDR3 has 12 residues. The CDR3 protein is CASGVRNTEAFF. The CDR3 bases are TGTGCCAGCGGGGTTAGGAACACTGAAGCTTTCTTT.

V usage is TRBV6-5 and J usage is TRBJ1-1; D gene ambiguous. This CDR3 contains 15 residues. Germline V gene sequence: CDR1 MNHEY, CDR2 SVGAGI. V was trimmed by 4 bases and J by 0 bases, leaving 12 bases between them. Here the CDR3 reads CASSSLVSMNTEAFF. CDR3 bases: TGTGCCAGCAGTTCCCTGGTCAGCATGAACACTGAAGCTTTCTTT.